This TCR beta chain appears in the sequencing data of a study of Graves' ophthalmopathy and Graves' hyperthyroidism. Trimming removed 9 bases from V and 5 bases from J; junction bases left unmatched: 16. The CDR3 covers 17 residues. Per the germline V gene, CDR1 is LNHDA and CDR2 is SQIVND (reference sequence). RNA transcripts provided the template for amplifying TCR beta CDR3 regions. HTBI-primed RT-PCR formed the first round, and a multiplex PCR formed the second. TCRdb passed the multiplex PCR reads through MiXCR, listing each CDR3 protein once. Of about 150,000 distinct CDR3 sequences listed, 37% are singletons. Concerning this clonotype itself: This may come from a read error, since a much larger clone is one base off.

The chain carries TRBV19 and TRBJ1-5; 10 bases fit TRBD1. Material for sequencing was peripheral blood. The receptor comes from a woman in her forties with Graves' ophthalmopathy. CDR3 DNA: TGTGCCAGCAAAACTATAGAGGGGGGGACAGGGGATCAGCCCCAGCATTTT. It yields the protein CASKTIEGGTGDQPQHF.